The clone carrying this TCR beta chain was counted a few times. Its antigen is not known. An end of the junction differs from the germline gene, which may be a read error. None of the patients had undergone any treatment ahead of thyroid surgery. Original processing methods: A classifier for distant metastasis in papillary thyroid cancer was constructed using CDR3 differences observed across clinicopathological groups. TCRdb recomputed clones from the PCR reads via MiXCR. In this record, the V and J calls reflect TCRdb's handling and not the investigators' own analysis. The sample gives 46,000 or so clones, under 20% of which show up once; about 20% is in the top ten. This CDR3 has 13 residues. Germline loops: CDR1 MNHNS, CDR2 SASEGT. These data are taken from a study of metastatic and nonmetastatic thyroid tumors. The overall study: From malignant and benign thyroid patients, repertoires in blood and in tumor or nodule tissue were compared.

Study-level results: Reports indicated that malignant thyroid tumors showed significantly higher TCR beta diversity than benign nodules did, in blood and tumor.

The chain uses TRBV6-1 and TRBJ1-2; a possible D gene is TRBD1 (5 bases). This clonotype originated in a female donor with papillary thyroid cancer or a benign thyroid nodule (not recorded which). Some clones in this sample may be carry-over from other donors' samples. The sequencing sample was made of blood. CDR3 nucleotides: TGTGTCAGCAGTGAAGTCAGTGACAGCGGCTACACCTTC. This encodes CVSSEVSDSGYTF.